These 20 T cell receptor beta chains were sequenced from one sample in a study of cytomegalovirus exposure and HLA in healthy donors. A multiplex PCR was run with 60 Vbeta primers and 13 Jbeta primers. Profiled with immunoSEQ multiplex PCR; TCRdb holds only in-frame clones, not every one. The profile covers nearly 200,000 clones, with approximately 83% appearing a single time and 0.098% taken by the ten largest. The sequencing input was PBMCs. The receptors derive from a boy aged 2 to 10 in good health and CMV-seronegative.

The chain links TRBV14 to TRBJ2-7; TRBD1 agrees at 7 bases. This CDR3 is built from 15 residues. Germline assignment: CDR1 SGHDN and CDR2 FVKESK. V shed 3 bases, J shed 2 bases, and the junction held 7 bases outside the gene matches. Written as DNA, the CDR3 is TGTGCCAGCAGCCATCGACAGGGACCTACCTACGAGCAGTACTTC. Its translation: CASSHRQGPTYEQYF.

V is TRBV9 and J is TRBJ2-1; D ambiguous. The CDR3 sequence is 18 residues long. The germline gives CDR1 SGDLS, CDR2 YYNGEE. V was pared by 0 bases and J by 0 bases, with 16 bases between. CDR3 nucleotides: TGTGCCAGCAGCGTAGAATTTAAGCCCCGGAGCTCCTACAATGAGCAGTTCTTC. Amino acids: CASSVEFKPRSSYNEQFF.

V gene TRBV7-9 combines with J gene TRBJ1-2, with 7 positions matching TRBD1. The junction had 1 base not matched to a gene; V was cut back by 0 bases and J by 3 bases. This CDR3 spans 14 amino acids. Germline loops: CDR1 SEHNR, CDR2 FQNEAQ (reference sequence). The CDR3 coding sequence is TGTGCCAGCAGCTTAGCAGGGGGCGACTATGGCTACACCTTC. Translating it yields CASSLAGGDYGYTF.

This chain joins TRBV27 and TRBJ1-6; 8 nucleotides line up with TRBD1. Losses at the gene ends were 2 bases for V and 9 bases for J; bases not matched to a gene: 3. CDR1 and CDR2 from the germline V gene are MNHEY and SMNVEV (reference sequence). There are 14 residues in the CDR3. CDR3 sequence (DNA): TGTGCCAGCAGTTTACACAGGGGGTCTTCACCCCTCCACTTT. Translated: CASSLHRGSSPLHF.

CDR3 DNA sequence: TGTGCCAGCTCCGTGGCGGGACCGAACACCGGGGAGCTGTTTTTT. This sequence encodes CASSVAGPNTGELFF. This chain uses TRBV18 with TRBJ2-2, with a weak D call TRBD2 (6 bases). The CDR3 is 15 amino acids. The germline V gene encodes CDR1 KGHSH and CDR2 LQKENI. The V end lost 6 bases, the J end lost 0 bases, and 11 bases lay between the germline ends.

This sequence joins TRBV2 and TRBJ1-1, with 9 bases lining up with TRBD1. The CDR3 runs 15 residues. Germline V gene lookup returns CDR1 SNHLY and CDR2 FYNNEI. Trimming cost V 6 bases and J 1 base; bases outside gene matches: 6. As DNA, the CDR3 is TGTGCCAGCAGCTCCGGACAGGGGAGGAACACTGAAGCTTTCTTT. Amino acid sequence: CASSSGQGRNTEAFF. Complete variable domain (other parts from reference TRBV2 and TRBJ1-1): EPEVTQTPSHQVTQMGQEVILRCVPISNHLYFYWYRQILGQKVEFLVSFYNNEISEKSEIFDDQFSVERPDGSNFTLKIRSTKLEDSAMYFCASSSGQGRNTEAFFGQGTRLTVV.

The chain uses TRBV6-6 and TRBJ1-2; tentatively, D is TRBD1 (6 bases). Germline CDR1 is MNHNY and CDR2 is SVGAGI (reference sequence). With 4 bases removed from V and 8 bases from J, the gap between germline ends came to 17 bases. This CDR3 is built from 14 residues. Written as DNA, the CDR3 is TGTGCCAGCAGTTCCTCAGGGGAAGTGGAAGGCTACACCTTC. It encodes CASSSSGEVEGYTF.

This clone has only a few counts. The V gene is TRBV5-4, the J gene TRBJ2-2; maybe TRBD1 (6 bases). The CDR3 is 15 amino acids. Trimming removed 3 bases at V and 2 bases at J, with 11 bases between. Germline CDR1 SGHNT, CDR2 YYREEE (reference sequence). The CDR3 reads CASSSQGQNTGELFF. The CDR3 DNA sequence: TGTGCCAGCAGCTCGCAGGGACAAAACACCGGGGAGCTGTTTTTT.

The chain joins TRBV19 to TRBJ1-2; 9 bases fit TRBD1. CDR3 length equals 14 residues. J gave up 5 bases and V 5 bases, and 6 bases lay outside the gene matches. Germline V gene sequence: CDR1 LNHDA, CDR2 SQIVND (reference sequence). DNA for the CDR3: TGTGCCAGTAGTCAAAGGGACAGGGATTATGGCTACACCTTC. Protein: CASSQRDRDYGYTF.

This chain joins TRBV5-3 and TRBJ1-2, with 10 bases identical to TRBD1. TRBV5-3 is flagged as an ORF with uncertain function. The CDR3 is 18 amino acids. With 6 bases clipped from V and 2 bases from J, the junction kept 16 bases outside the gene matches. CDR3 residues: CARISPGTGVRLNYGYTF. CDR3 coding DNA: TGTGCCAGAATCTCGCCGGGGACAGGGGTACGGTTGAACTATGGCTACACCTTC.

This chain uses TRBV7-3 with TRBJ2-2, with 15 bases lining up with TRBD2. V lost 6 bases to trimming and J lost 4 bases; unmatched junction nucleotides: 3. The CDR3 sequence is 16 residues long. Germline V gives CDR1 SGHTA, CDR2 FQGTGA. The DNA of the CDR3 is TGTGCCAGCAGAGGGACTAGCGGGGGGCCCACCGGGGAGCTGTTTTTT. This translates into CASRGTSGGPTGELFF.

The chain carries TRBV25-1 and TRBJ1-5, with 8 bases that match TRBD1. There are 17 residues in the CDR3. The V segment lost 3 bases and the J segment 1 base; nucleotides outside the gene matches: 8. The germline CDR1 and CDR2 sequences are MGHDK and SYGVNS. This CDR3 is CASSDRWTGRSNQPQHF. The CDR3 nucleotides read TGTGCCAGCAGTGACCGCTGGACAGGGAGGAGCAATCAGCCCCAGCATTTT.

The chain employs TRBV5-4 and TRBJ1-1, with a weak D call TRBD1 (5 bases). V was pared by 4 bases and J by 5 bases, with 9 bases between. This CDR3 region has 12 residues. Germline CDR1 and CDR2: SGHNT and YYREEE (reference sequence). The CDR3 is CASSQTDTEAFF. Written as DNA, the CDR3 is TGTGCCAGCAGCCAGACAGATACTGAAGCTTTCTTT.

This chain connects TRBV7-2 to TRBJ2-3, with TRBD1 matching over 8 bases. The CDR3 runs 13 residues. The germline V gene has CDR1 SGHTA and CDR2 FQGNSA. V was clipped by 5 bases and J by 8 bases; unmatched bases: 6. The CDR3 sequence is CASSPDRAGTQYF. Here the CDR3 DNA reads TGTGCCAGCAGCCCGGACAGGGCAGGTACGCAGTATTTT.

The chain is built from TRBV4-1 and TRBJ2-4; D is possibly TRBD2 (5 bases). The length of the CDR3 is 13 residues. With 0 bases removed from V and 8 bases from J, the gap between germline ends came to 8 bases. CDR1 is MGHRA and CDR2 is YSYEKL in the germline V gene. CDR3 coding DNA: TGCGCCAGCAGCCAAGACGGGGTGGACATTCAGTACTTC. Encoded protein: CASSQDGVDIQYF.

This clone was found once. This rearrangement joins TRBV4-2 to TRBJ2-3, with TRBD2 matching over 8 bases. This CDR3 comprises 19 residues. CDR1 is LGHNA, CDR2 YNFKEQ, per germline. V shed 0 bases, J shed 3 bases, and the junction held 14 bases outside the gene matches. CDR3 sequence: CASSQDRWAGGAVTDTQYF. The CDR3 bases are TGTGCCAGCAGCCAAGATAGGTGGGCCGGGGGGGCTGTAACAGATACGCAGTATTTT.

The chain employs TRBV28 and TRBJ1-2; D possibly corresponds to TRBD1 (5 bases). Germline V gene lookup returns CDR1 MDHEN and CDR2 SYDVKM. V gave up 7 bases and J gave up 7 bases, with 16 bases separating them. CDR3 length: 13 amino acids. CDR3 protein: CASKGQGERGYTF. Here the CDR3 DNA reads TGTGCCAGCAAAGGGCAGGGTGAGCGTGGCTACACCTTC.

V and J are TRBV5-1 and TRBJ2-3, with a possible D match to TRBD2 (5 bases). Germline CDR1 SGHRS, CDR2 YFSETQ. The V end lost 0 bases, the J end lost 11 bases, and 13 bases lay between the germline ends. The CDR3 length is 13 residues. CDR3 region: CASSLALLGEQYF. The CDR3, as DNA: TGCGCCAGCAGCTTGGCCCTACTAGGCGAGCAGTATTTT.

V and J are TRBV5-6 and TRBJ1-4; no clear D gene. The CDR3 extends over 14 amino acids. Germline V gene lookup returns CDR1 SGHDT and CDR2 YYEEEE. V gave up 0 bases and J gave up 5 bases, with 8 bases separating them. The CDR3 sequence is CASSLGSENEKLFF. The CDR3 DNA is TGTGCCAGCAGCTTGGGTTCCGAGAATGAAAAACTGTTTTTT.

The V gene is TRBV5-1, the J gene TRBJ1-6, with D tentatively TRBD1 (5 bases). The CDR3 consists of 13 residues. Germline assignment: CDR1 SGHRS and CDR2 YFSETQ. V was clipped by 3 bases and J by 10 bases, with 11 bases between them. CDR3 coding DNA: TGCGCCAGCAGCTACTCGACAGACTCACCCCTCCACTTT. This encodes CASSYSTDSPLHF.